The 25 T cell receptor beta chains given below trace back to one sample, sequenced in a study of OX40 agonist ivuxolimab in advanced cancers. The repertoire was sequenced with immunoSEQ multiplex PCR; TCRdb's copy has only in-frame clones and lacks some. The table has more than 25,000 clones, around 87% seen once. The starting material was CD4+ or CD8+ T cells sorted from blood, obtained in a trial of the OX40 agonist ivuxolimab. Receptor source: an adult with an advanced solid tumor such as melanoma, head and neck, liver or kidney cancer.

The chain has TRBV5-1 and TRBJ2-7; no firm D call. This CDR3 has 13 residues. V lost 2 bases and J 2 bases, leaving 8 bases between the germline ends. Per germline, CDR1 SGHRS and CDR2 YFSETQ. CDR3 coding DNA: TGCGCCAGCAGCTTCCGCGGAGCCTACGAGCAGTACTTC. Its translation: CASSFRGAYEQYF.

The chain uses TRBV2 and TRBJ2-5; 12 nucleotides agree with TRBD2. The V gene end was trimmed by 4 bases and the J gene end by 4 bases; junction bases not matched to a gene: 16. CDR1 and CDR2 (germline): SNHLY, FYNNEI. CDR3 length: 19 amino acids. The CDR3 spells CASSAPTSGSGGPRETQYF. Here the CDR3 DNA reads TGTGCCAGCAGTGCTCCGACTAGCGGGAGCGGCGGGCCAAGAGAGACCCAGTACTTC.

The V and J genes are TRBV19 and TRBJ1-6, with no clear D. Trimming stripped 3 bases from V and 0 bases from J, with 12 bases between. Germline CDR1 LNHDA, CDR2 SQIVND (reference sequence). The CDR3 sequence is 17 residues long. The CDR3 is CASSMARSSSYNSPLHF. DNA for the CDR3: TGTGCCAGTAGTATGGCCAGATCAAGCTCCTATAATTCACCCCTCCACTTT.

A few counts support this clone. This chain joins TRBV19 and TRBJ1-2, with a possible D match to TRBD1 (5 bases). Germline CDR1 reads LNHDA; CDR2 reads SQIVND (reference sequence). V dropped 0 bases and J dropped 7 bases, with 12 bases sitting between them. The CDR3 length is 14 residues. The CDR3 coding sequence is TGTGCCAGTAGTATAGACCTCCAGGGTTTTGGCTACACCTTC. It codes for CASSIDLQGFGYTF.

The chain joins TRBV9 to TRBJ2-2; TRBD2 aligns across 11 bases. The germline gives CDR1 SGDLS, CDR2 YYNGEE. Germline trimming cut 0 bases from V and 5 bases from J; bases unmatched to any gene: 0. There are 15 residues in the CDR3. The DNA of the CDR3 is TGTGCCAGCAGCGTAGGACTAGCGGGAACCGGGGAGCTGTTTTTT. This translates into CASSVGLAGTGELFF.

The chain employs TRBV11-3 and TRBJ2-7; maybe TRBD1 (6 bases). The germline gives CDR1 SGHNT, CDR2 YENEEA. This CDR3 spans 17 amino acids. Between the trimmed V and J ends, which lost 4 bases and 1 base, there was a span of 20 bases. Here the CDR3 reads CASSSARKGTTSYEQYF. CDR3 bases: TGTGCCAGCAGCTCCGCTAGGAAGGGGACAACTTCCTACGAGCAGTACTTC.

The rearrangement links TRBV6-4 to TRBJ1-5; D ambiguous. The ends were cut back, 6 bases at V and 1 base at J, with 7 bases in the middle. CDR1 is MRHNA and CDR2 is SNTAGT in the germline V gene. The CDR3 has 13 amino acids. CDR3 region: CASSIGSNQPQHF. Written as DNA, the CDR3 is TGTGCCAGCAGCATAGGCAGCAATCAGCCCCAGCATTTT.

The J gene is TRBJ2-2, the V gene TRBV5-6; the D gene is possibly TRBD1 (6 bases). Germline CDR1 and CDR2: SGHDT and YYEEEE. Deletions cut 1 base from V and 3 bases from J, with 10 bases between. The CDR3 is 15 residues long. CDR3 nucleotide sequence: TGTGCCAGCAGCTTGACAGGGATATACACCGGGGAGCTGTTTTTT. Residues: CASSLTGIYTGELFF.

This clone has a handful of counts. CDR3 loop: CASSVTGLGGTEAFF. The DNA of the CDR3 is TGTGCCAGCAGCGTAACGGGACTCGGCGGGACTGAAGCTTTCTTT. The chain has TRBV9 and TRBJ1-1; tentative D call: TRBD1 (5 bases). Trimming left V 1 base short and J 5 bases short, with 15 bases between. The length of the CDR3 is 15 residues. Germline CDR1 and CDR2: SGDLS and YYNGEE.

V usage is TRBV6-1 and J usage is TRBJ2-7, with a weak D call TRBD2 (5 bases). V gave up 2 bases and J gave up 8 bases, with 16 bases separating them. Germline V gives CDR1 MNHNS, CDR2 SASEGT. This CDR3 region has 14 residues. The CDR3 loop is CASSERLEGSQQYF. CDR3 nucleotides: TGTGCCAGCAGTGAAAGGTTAGAAGGGAGCCAGCAGTACTTC.

The chain uses TRBV27 and TRBJ2-4, with D perhaps matching TRBD1 or TRBD2 (5 bases each). The germline V gene has CDR1 MNHEY and CDR2 SMNVEV (reference sequence). The CDR3 totals 13 residues. The V and J ends lost 6 bases and 7 bases respectively, with 13 bases between them. CDR3 protein: CASSLGTLNIQYF. In DNA form, the CDR3 reads TGTGCCAGCAGCCTCGGGACCTTGAACATTCAGTACTTC.

The chain couples TRBV28 to TRBJ2-7; the match to TRBD2 covers 8 bases. V gave up 2 bases and J gave up 6 bases; unmatched junction bases: 12. The CDR3 is made up of 16 amino acids. The germline V gene has CDR1 MDHEN and CDR2 SYDVKM. This CDR3 is CASSLPLTESGGEQYF. CDR3 DNA sequence: TGTGCCAGCAGTTTACCCCTCACAGAGAGCGGGGGCGAGCAGTACTTC.

This chain joins TRBV4-1 and TRBJ2-1, with 9 positions matching TRBD2. After removal of 6 bases from V and 7 bases from J, the junction contained 4 bases not matched to a gene. Germline V gene lookup returns CDR1 MGHRA and CDR2 YSYEKL. The CDR3 covers 13 residues. The CDR3 DNA sequence: TGCGCCAGCAGGCCTAGCGGGATGAATGAGCAGTTCTTC. This translates into CASRPSGMNEQFF.

This chain connects TRBV19 to TRBJ2-7; TRBD1 agrees at 9 bases. With V trimmed by 4 bases and J by 1 base, 2 bases remained unmatched. Germline V lookup: CDR1 LNHDA, CDR2 SQIVND (reference sequence). This CDR3 comprises 14 residues. CDR3 DNA sequence: TGTGCCAGTAGTACGGGGACAGGGTCCTACGAGCAGTACTTC. As protein: CASSTGTGSYEQYF.

The chain uses TRBV13 and TRBJ2-7; D is uncertain. The germline V gene has CDR1 PRHDT and CDR2 FYEKMQ (reference sequence). V shed 3 bases and J shed 0 bases, with 0 bases lying between them. The CDR3 consists of 11 residues. CDR3 bases: TGTGCCAGCAGCTTCTCCTACGAGCAGTACTTC. Its protein product is CASSFSYEQYF.

The chain couples TRBV18 to TRBJ2-2; a weak D match, TRBD1 (6 bases). Trimming removed 3 bases at V and 4 bases at J, with 15 bases between. CDR1 is KGHSH, CDR2 LQKENI, per germline. The CDR3 is 16 residues long. CDR3 coding DNA: TGTGCCAGCTCACCCCTCCGGGACACGGTCACCGGGGAGCTGTTTTTT. Protein product: CASSPLRDTVTGELFF.

This rearrangement joins TRBV28 to TRBJ1-1, with D unclear. V gave up 2 bases and J gave up 6 bases, with 10 bases separating them. Germline lookup yields CDR1 MDHEN and CDR2 SYDVKM. There are 13 residues in the CDR3. For the CDR3, the DNA is TGTGCCAGCAGTTTAGGTCTGGGTGCTGAAGCTTTCTTT. It translates to CASSLGLGAEAFF.

The chain links TRBV11-1 to TRBJ2-7, with D possibly matching TRBD2 (6 bases). CDR1 and CDR2 (germline): SGHAT, FQDESV (reference sequence). The CDR3 runs to 12 residues. V was shortened by 11 bases and J by 3 bases, with 14 bases between the two germline ends. The CDR3 DNA follows: TGTGCCGCGGGGCTAAACGACTACGAGCAGTACTTC. It specifies CAAGLNDYEQYF.

The rearrangement links TRBV5-6 to TRBJ1-1; 7 positions match TRBD1. Per the germline V gene, CDR1 is SGHDT and CDR2 is YYEEEE. With 2 bases clipped from V and 7 bases from J, the junction kept 8 bases outside the gene matches. This CDR3 has 14 residues. This CDR3 reads CASSFIGTAGEAFF. The CDR3 DNA is TGTGCCAGCAGCTTCATAGGGACAGCAGGTGAAGCTTTCTTT.

CDR3 in DNA: TGTGCCAGCAGCTTAGACTTGGTACAGGGGTTAGGCACTGAAGCTTTCTTT. As protein: CASSLDLVQGLGTEAFF. The chain combines TRBV11-2 with TRBJ1-1, with 7 bases that match TRBD1. The J segment lost 4 bases and the V segment lost 0 bases, leaving 11 bases of the junction unmatched. The CDR3 is made up of 17 amino acids. Germline V gene sequence: CDR1 SGHAT, CDR2 FQNNGV.

V and J are TRBV4-3 and TRBJ1-2; possible D gene TRBD1, 5 bases. There are 14 residues in the CDR3. The germline CDR1 and CDR2 sequences are LGHNA and YSLEER. V was trimmed by 0 bases and J by 2 bases, leaving 7 bases between them. CDR3 sequence (DNA): TGCGCCAGCAGCCAAGATTGGGGGAACTATGGCTACACCTTC. Its protein product is CASSQDWGNYGYTF.

The chain employs TRBV6-6 and TRBJ2-7; a possible D gene is TRBD1 (5 bases). The V gene's germline CDR1 is MNHNY and CDR2 SVGAGI (reference sequence). V shed 6 bases and J shed 2 bases, with 8 bases lying between them. There are 12 residues in the CDR3. CDR3 amino acids: CASSDRAYEQYF. As DNA, the CDR3 is TGTGCCAGCAGCGACAGAGCCTACGAGCAGTACTTC.

The chain uses TRBV5-4 and TRBJ2-3; unclear D gene. Trimming shortened V by 0 bases and J by 2 bases, and 10 bases separated the two germline ends. Germline CDR1 SGHNT, CDR2 YYREEE (reference sequence). The length of the CDR3 is 15 residues. Here the CDR3 DNA reads TGTGCCAGCAGCTTGGAGGGCGGATCCACAGATACGCAGTATTTT. Translation: CASSLEGGSTDTQYF.

V usage is TRBV11-3 and J usage is TRBJ2-5; D is possibly TRBD2 (5 bases). Trimming removed 2 bases from V and 5 bases from J, with 12 bases in between. This CDR3 is built from 14 residues. The germline V gene has CDR1 SGHNT and CDR2 YENEEA. The CDR3 is CASSLRSAAETQYF. The CDR3 region has the DNA TGTGCCAGCAGCTTACGGTCAGCGGCGGAGACCCAGTACTTC.

The chain links TRBV18 to TRBJ2-7, with 8 bases that match TRBD1. V dropped 2 bases and J dropped 2; count of bases not matched to a gene: 5. The V gene's germline CDR1 is KGHSH and CDR2 LQKENI. The CDR3 contains 15 residues. The DNA for the CDR3 is TGTGCCAGCTCACCAAAGACAGGGGCCACCTACGAGCAGTACTTC. This encodes CASSPKTGATYEQYF.